The 30 T cell receptor beta chains reported below all come from one sample, sequenced in a study of shared clonotypes between healthy human individuals (dated by TCRdb to 2018 to 2021). For the CD8 naive samples, CD45RO-negative cells were positively selected for CCR7, yielding a CD45RA+CCR7+ population from which TemRA cells were excluded. Library creation used the immunoSEQ multiplex PCR assay. Sourced from immuneACCESS, this table was stored by TCRdb with only in-frame sequences that have V and J called. A share of the clones is absent; for the studies checked, an unresolved V gene accounts for under half, and the remainder has no known explanation. The sample yields approximately 720,000 clones; 92% were counted once. 20% to 25% of the sample comes from the top ten. The material sequenced was naive CD8+ T cells sorted from blood. This specimen's cell subset or site label, per the study, means: CD45RA+CCR7+. The receptor source for this set is a man younger than 45 in good health.

This clone came up a few times. The chain employs TRBV29-1 and TRBJ2-7, with TRBD2 matching 11 bases. The V segment lost 6 bases and the J segment 1 base; nucleotides outside the gene matches: 2. CDR1 SQVTM and CDR2 ANQGSEA come from the germline V gene. The CDR3 runs to 13 residues. The CDR3 region is CSVRLAGSYEQYF. For the CDR3, the DNA is TGCAGCGTACGACTAGCGGGATCCTACGAGCAGTACTTC.

The chain employs TRBV5-5 and TRBJ1-5; the D is unclear. Germline V lookup: CDR1 SGHKS, CDR2 YYEKEE (reference sequence). Trimming stripped 2 bases from V and 0 bases from J, with 15 bases between. The CDR3 is 17 amino acids. The CDR3 loop reads CASSFTDAMYSNQPQHF. DNA of the CDR3: TGTGCCAGCAGCTTTACGGACGCTATGTATAGCAATCAGCCCCAGCATTTT.

A few counts support this clone. The chain recombines TRBV6-5 with TRBJ2-3, with 10 bases lining up with TRBD2. The V gene's germline CDR1 is MNHEY and CDR2 SVGAGI. V was clipped by 0 bases and J by 11 bases; unmatched bases: 2. This CDR3 comprises 13 residues. CDR3 sequence: CASSYSVAGGQYF. In nucleotides, the CDR3 is TGTGCCAGCAGTTACTCGGTAGCGGGAGGGCAGTATTTT.

This chain links TRBV4-1 with TRBJ1-4; no firm D call. Germline lookup yields CDR1 MGHRA and CDR2 YSYEKL. This CDR3 has 16 residues. V lost 1 base and J lost 4, with 13 bases in between. This CDR3 is CASSQVRRSVNEKLFF. In DNA, the CDR3 is TGCGCCAGCAGCCAAGTTCGGCGGTCGGTTAATGAAAAACTGTTTTTT.

The chain recombines TRBV4-2 with TRBJ2-3; 13 bases align to TRBD2. V lost 4 bases, J lost 6 bases, and 7 bases stayed unmatched. Germline V gene lookup returns CDR1 LGHNA and CDR2 YNFKEQ. The CDR3 runs to 16 residues. CDR3 region: CASSPLGLAGADTQYF. In nucleotides, the CDR3 is TGTGCCAGCAGCCCCCTCGGACTAGCGGGAGCGGATACGCAGTATTTT.

This clone was observed a single time. One end of the junction fails to match germline, which may point to a read error. J is TRBJ1-2 and V is TRBV5-6; D gene ambiguous. The germline V gene encodes CDR1 SGHDT and CDR2 YYEEEE. The CDR3 extends over 13 amino acids. CDR3 protein: CASSLDFPQNLHF. The CDR3 coding sequence is TGTGCCAGCAGCTTGGACTTCCCACAGAATTTGCACTTC.

The V call is TRBV7-9, the J call TRBJ2-2; no firm D call. In germline, CDR1 is SEHNR, CDR2 FQNEAQ (reference sequence). The ends were cut back, 4 bases at V and 0 bases at J, with 12 bases in the middle. The CDR3 consists of 16 residues. The CDR3 DNA sequence: TGTGCCAGCAGCTCCCCGACTCGCGCGAACACCGGGGAGCTGTTTTTT. Translated, it gives CASSSPTRANTGELFF.

The CDR3 nucleotides read TGTGCCAGCAGCTTAGCAAACAGGATGGGAGAGACCCAGTACTTC. Protein: CASSLANRMGETQYF. The chain carries TRBV7-9 and TRBJ2-5; D might be TRBD1 (5 bases). The germline gives CDR1 SEHNR, CDR2 FQNEAQ (reference sequence). CDR3 length: 15 amino acids. Trimming pared 0 bases from V and 4 bases from J, leaving 12 bases between.

The chain has TRBV7-9 and TRBJ2-7; D not resolved. The germline V gene encodes CDR1 SEHNR and CDR2 FQNEAQ (reference sequence). V was clipped by 2 bases and J by 6 bases, with 11 bases between them. The CDR3 sequence is 13 residues long. CDR3 sequence (DNA): TGTGCCAGCAGCTTACTTTCAGGTCTCGAGCAGTACTTC. Translating gives CASSLLSGLEQYF.

The chain links TRBV7-6 to TRBJ1-1; D unresolved. V was pared by 2 bases and J by 6 bases, with 13 bases between. CDR1 is SGHVS, CDR2 FNYEAQ, per germline. The CDR3 spans 14 residues. DNA of the CDR3: TGTGCCAGCAGCTTAACCGGTGGACCAGCTGAAGCTTTCTTT. Amino acid sequence: CASSLTGGPAEAFF.

The V gene is TRBV27, the J gene TRBJ2-3; D unresolved. Germline loops: CDR1 MNHEY, CDR2 SMNVEV (reference sequence). Trimming removed 3 bases from V and 0 bases from J, with 7 bases in between. The CDR3 is 14 residues long. The CDR3 DNA reads TGTGCCAGCAGTTTTGGTCCGAGCACAGATACGCAGTATTTT. This codes for CASSFGPSTDTQYF.

This chain links TRBV7-9 with TRBJ2-3; 7 bases fit TRBD2. The CDR3 has 18 residues. Germline trimming cut 5 bases from V and 2 bases from J; bases unmatched to any gene: 16. CDR1 is SEHNR, CDR2 FQNEAQ, per germline (reference sequence). CDR3 DNA sequence: TGTGCCAGCAGCCCTACCCAGACTAGCCTGGACAACACAGATACGCAGTATTTT. It encodes CASSPTQTSLDNTDTQYF. The full variable domain, with the rest looked up from reference TRBV7-9 and TRBJ2-3, is DTGVSQNPRHKITKRGQNVTFRCDPISEHNRLYWYRQTLGQGPEFLTYFQNEAQLEKSRLLSDRFSAERPKGSFSTLEIQRTEQGDSAMYLCASSPTQTSLDNTDTQYFGPGTRLTVL.

A few counts support this clone. Other DNA sequences in this sample translate to the same CDR3. CDR3 nucleotides: TGTGCCAGCAGTTTACTAGACAGCCAAGAGACCCAGTACTTC. Its protein product is CASSLLDSQETQYF. The V and J genes are TRBV27 and TRBJ2-5; D is perhaps TRBD1 (5 bases). The ends were cut back, 2 bases at V and 1 base at J, with 8 bases in the middle. CDR1 and CDR2 from the germline V gene are MNHEY and SMNVEV (reference sequence). This CDR3 has 14 amino acids.

This chain links TRBV6-1 with TRBJ2-1, with D possibly TRBD2 on 5 matching bases. CDR3 length equals 14 residues. V was trimmed by 6 bases and J by 4 bases, leaving 13 bases between them. Germline CDR1 reads MNHNS; CDR2 reads SASEGT. The CDR3 DNA reads as TGTGCCAGCAGGGACTTACTAGGGTACAATGAGCAGTTCTTC. The encoded protein is CASRDLLGYNEQFF.

This chain connects TRBV12-5 to TRBJ2-1; TRBD2 agrees at 7 bases. This CDR3 has 13 residues. From germline, CDR1 is LGHNT and CDR2 FRNRAP. CDR3 protein: CATSLTPNREQFF. As DNA, the CDR3 is TGTGCGACTAGCCTCACCCCTAACCGTGAGCAGTTCTTC.

The chain's CDR3 is CASTIAGYNEQFF. The CDR3 DNA follows: TGTGCCAGCACTATAGCGGGATACAATGAGCAGTTCTTC. The rearrangement links TRBV19 to TRBJ2-1; 8 bases map to TRBD2. In germline, CDR1 is LNHDA, CDR2 SQIVND (reference sequence). With V trimmed by 9 bases and J by 4 bases, 5 bases remained unmatched. There are 13 residues in the CDR3.

V gene TRBV7-9 combines with J gene TRBJ2-7, with 7 bases identical to TRBD1. This CDR3 region has 13 residues. The ends lost 8 bases at V and 1 base at J; junction bases unmatched: 5. Germline CDR1 and CDR2: SEHNR and FQNEAQ (reference sequence). The CDR3 spells CASSDRVSYEQYF. Written as DNA, the CDR3 is TGTGCCAGCTCTGACAGGGTTTCCTACGAGCAGTACTTC.

The chain recombines TRBV5-1 with TRBJ2-7, with 8 bases matching TRBD2. Germline CDR1 SGHRS, CDR2 YFSETQ. The ends lost 4 bases at V and 6 bases at J; junction bases unmatched: 12. This CDR3 has 15 amino acids. This CDR3 reads CASSPGRVTFTEQYF. CDR3 sequence (DNA): TGCGCCAGCAGCCCCGGGAGGGTAACTTTTACCGAGCAGTACTTC.

The chain uses TRBV12-5 and TRBJ2-1; 7 bases are shared with TRBD2. This CDR3 has 15 amino acids. Trimming removed 5 bases from V and 5 bases from J; junction bases left unmatched: 9. Germline V gives CDR1 LGHNT, CDR2 FRNRAP. The CDR3 DNA reads TGTGCTAGTGGTGCCAGCGGGGACCCTCACAATGAGCAGTTCTTC. It codes for CASGASGDPHNEQFF.

The genes are TRBV7-9 and TRBJ2-7; possible D gene TRBD2, 6 bases. The V end was cut by 5 bases, the J end by 1 base, with 21 bases between. The CDR3 length is 17 residues. The V gene's germline CDR1 is SEHNR and CDR2 FQNEAQ (reference sequence). This chain's CDR3 is CASSPPRWAEGSYEQYF. Written as DNA, the CDR3 is TGTGCCAGCAGCCCACCCCGCTGGGCGGAGGGATCCTACGAGCAGTACTTC.

The rearrangement joins TRBV10-1 to TRBJ2-7, with D possibly matching TRBD1 (6 bases). Germline V gene sequence: CDR1 WNHNN, CDR2 SYGVQD (reference sequence). Deletions cut 4 bases from V and 3 bases from J, with 10 bases between. The CDR3 runs to 13 residues. CDR3 nucleotide sequence: TGCGCCAGCAGTGGGGACACCAGCTACGAGCAGTACTTC. It is translated as CASSGDTSYEQYF.

The chain has TRBV11-2 and TRBJ2-3; 9 bases fit TRBD2. CDR1 SGHAT and CDR2 FQNNGV come from the germline V gene. V lost 5 bases and J lost 2; bases outside the gene matches: 8. The length of the CDR3 is 16 residues. DNA of the CDR3: TGTGCCAGCAGCCGAGGAGCGGGAGGAAACACAGATACGCAGTATTTT. Its protein product is CASSRGAGGNTDTQYF.

The chain links TRBV4-3 to TRBJ2-7; 12 nucleotides match TRBD2. V lost 1 base and J lost 6; bases outside the gene matches: 19. The CDR3 has 20 amino acids. Germline-derived CDR1 and CDR2 are LGHNA and YSLEER. The CDR3 loop is CASSQGIQTSGSLGLGEQYF. In DNA form, the CDR3 reads TGCGCCAGCAGCCAAGGGATACAGACTAGCGGGAGCCTGGGGCTGGGCGAGCAGTACTTC.

This clone was seen just once. The rearrangement links TRBV28 to TRBJ2-7; D is ambiguous. The CDR3 has 12 residues. Germline lookup yields CDR1 MDHEN and CDR2 SYDVKM. V lost 3 bases, J lost 4 bases, and 7 bases lay in between. CDR3 DNA sequence: TGTGCCAGCAGTTTCCAGGTTTACGAGCAGTACTTC. It yields the protein CASSFQVYEQYF.

This clone was seen a single time. V usage is TRBV4-3 and J usage is TRBJ2-2; D is unresolved. Trimming cost V 0 bases and J 2 bases, with 10 bases left between them. The CDR3 has 16 amino acids. Germline values: CDR1 LGHNA, CDR2 YSLEER. DNA for the CDR3: TGCGCCAGCAGCCAAGAGTGGAAACTTAACACCGGGGAGCTGTTTTTT. Its translation is CASSQEWKLNTGELFF.

The gene calls are TRBV10-3 and TRBJ2-6, with D possibly matching TRBD1 (6 bases). The CDR3 runs 17 residues. The ends were cut back, 3 bases at V and 3 bases at J, with 15 bases in the middle. The germline gives CDR1 ENHRY, CDR2 SYGVKD. CDR3 sequence: CAISDGGATNGANVLTF. CDR3 in DNA: TGTGCCATCAGTGATGGGGGCGCGACGAATGGGGCCAACGTCCTGACTTTC.

The chain recombines TRBV13 with TRBJ2-1, with TRBD2 matching 9 bases. The CDR3 loop spans 16 amino acids. CDR1 is PRHDT and CDR2 is FYEKMQ in the germline V gene (reference sequence). V trimming: 1 base; J trimming: 4 bases; junction bases outside the gene matches: 5. CDR3 residues: CASSLEALAGYNEQFF. The DNA for the CDR3 is TGTGCCAGCAGCTTAGAGGCGCTAGCGGGGTACAATGAGCAGTTCTTC. The full variable domain, completed using reference TRBV13 and TRBJ2-1, is AAGVIQSPRHLIKEKRETATLKCYPIPRHDTVYWYQQGPGQDPQFLISFYEKMQSDKGSIPDRFSAQQFSDYHSELNMSSLELGDSALYFCASSLEALAGYNEQFFGPGTRLTVL.

The sample holds one count of this clone. The chain combines TRBV4-1 with TRBJ2-5; D ambiguous. Germline V gene data show CDR1 as MGHRA and CDR2 as YSYEKL. With 3 bases removed from V and 2 bases from J, the gap between germline ends came to 10 bases. The CDR3 is made up of 14 amino acids. CDR3 in amino acids: CASSHLWSQETQYF. CDR3 nucleotides: TGCGCCAGCAGCCACTTGTGGAGTCAAGAGACCCAGTACTTC.

This rearrangement joins TRBV21-1 to TRBJ2-7; TRBD2 is taken as the D call from the table, unchecked against the DNA. TRBV21-1 is a known pseudogene. The CDR3 is made up of 14 amino acids. The CDR3: CASGNYGGAYEQYF. CDR3 nucleotides: TGTGCCAGCGGAAACTACGGAGGTGCCTACGAGCAGTACTTC.

The genes are TRBV27 and TRBJ2-3, with 12 bases that match TRBD2. Germline CDR1 is MNHEY and CDR2 is SMNVEV (reference sequence). With 5 bases clipped from V and 4 bases from J, the junction kept 7 bases outside the gene matches. This CDR3 is 16 amino acids long. CDR3 in DNA: TGTGCCAGCAGTCTCACTAGCGGGAGGATCCCAGATACGCAGTATTTT. It translates to CASSLTSGRIPDTQYF.